This T cell receptor beta chain came from a study of OX40 agonist ivuxolimab in advanced cancers. About the research overall: At doses from 0.01 to 10 mg/kg, patients were given intravenous ivuxolimab every 2 weeks. Every patient in dose escalation had hepatocellular carcinoma, melanoma, renal cell or head and neck cancer.

This CDR3 comprises 19 residues. With V trimmed by 2 bases and J by 5 bases, 13 bases remained unmatched. CDR1 and CDR2 (germline): SGHVS, FQNEAQ. This clone has more than one count but fewer than ten. Its antigen is unidentified. Study-level results: Both blood CD4+ and CD8+ T cells showed clonal growth by week 6 at 0.1 to 3.0 mg/kg.

The method was immunoSEQ multiplex PCR; TCRdb's version includes in-frame clones alone and lacks a portion of them. The table has 60,000 to 75,000 clones, approximately 81% seen once. The TCR originated in an adult with an advanced solid tumor such as melanoma, head and neck, liver or kidney cancer. Sample: CD4+ or CD8+ T cells sorted from blood, taken in a trial of the OX40 agonist ivuxolimab. The chain is built from TRBV7-8 and TRBJ2-7; 15 bases fit TRBD2. CDR3 DNA sequence: TGTGCCAGCAGCTTACGCGGGACTAGCGGGAGGTCACATCTCAACGAGCAGTACTTC. The encoded protein is CASSLRGTSGRSHLNEQYF. The full variable domain, its missing parts supplied by reference TRBV7-8 and TRBJ2-7, is GAGVSQSPRYKVAKRGQDVALRCDPISGHVSLFWYQQALGQGPEFLTYFQNEAQLDKSGLPSDRFFAERPEGSVSTLKIQRTQQEDSAVYLCASSLRGTSGRSHLNEQYFGPGTRLTVT.